These T cell receptor beta chains were read from a single sample in a study of CD8+ T cells in alopecia areata. Profiling relied on immunoSEQ multiplex PCR, and the TCRdb table lists in-frame clones only, not all of them. The sample lists hundreds of thousands of clones, approximately 60% occurring once. The starting material was CD4+ T cells sorted from blood, obtained at week 52, from a patient treated with tofacitinib. The receptors shown here come from a human donor with alopecia areata. CDR3s include the opening cysteine and the closing phenylalanine or tryptophan. A D gene is named only where the DNA matches it firmly. Where a row states a size, it is once, few, many or the class of an expanded clone; other rows omit it.

len: 15; d_gene: NA; j_gene: TRBJ2-7; v_gene: TRBV6-1; abundance: NA; CDR3nt: TGTGCCAGCAGTGAATACTCGGGGTATCACTACGAGCAGTACTTC; CDR3aa: CASSEYSGYHYEQYF
len: 16; d_gene: TRBD1; j_gene: TRBJ2-3; v_gene: TRBV6-5; abundance: NA; CDR3nt: TGTGCCAGCAGTTACTCGCGGACAGGGTATACAGATACGCAGTATTTT; CDR3aa: CASSYSRTGYTDTQYF
len: 13; d_gene: TRBD1; j_gene: TRBJ2-3; v_gene: TRBV14; abundance: NA; CDR3nt: TGTGCCAGCAGCCCCTCAGGGGGAGATACGCAGTATTTT; CDR3aa: CASSPSGGDTQYF
len: 14; d_gene: NA; j_gene: TRBJ2-6; v_gene: TRBV5-1; abundance: once; CDR3nt: TGCGCCAGCAGCCAGGGTACTGGGGCCAACGTCCTGACTTTC; CDR3aa: CASSQGTGANVLTF
len: 12; d_gene: NA; j_gene: TRBJ2-2; v_gene: TRBV19; abundance: NA; CDR3nt: TGTGCCAGTAGTATAAGGGGTGGGGAGCTGTTTTTT; CDR3aa: CASSIRGGELFF
len: 15; d_gene: NA; j_gene: TRBJ2-2; v_gene: TRBV4-1; abundance: few; CDR3nt: TGCGCCAGCAGCCAGGGACATTCGAACACCGGGGAGCTGTTTTTT; CDR3aa: CASSQGHSNTGELFF
len: 15; d_gene: TRBD2; j_gene: TRBJ2-1; v_gene: TRBV5-1; abundance: NA; CDR3nt: TGCGCCAGCAGCCCGGATAGCGGGGGGGCACGGGAGCAGTTCTTC; CDR3aa: CASSPDSGGAREQFF
len: 15; d_gene: NA; j_gene: TRBJ1-1; v_gene: TRBV25-1; abundance: few; CDR3nt: TGTGCCAGCAGTGAAAGGCAAATTCGGGGCACTGAAGCTTTCTTT; CDR3aa: CASSERQIRGTEAFF
len: 17; d_gene: NA; j_gene: TRBJ2-2; v_gene: TRBV4-3; abundance: NA; CDR3nt: TGCGCCAGCAGCCAAGAAAGGGGCAGGGTAAACACCGGGGAGCTGTTTTTT; CDR3aa: CASSQERGRVNTGELFF
len: 13; d_gene: NA; j_gene: TRBJ2-3; v_gene: TRBV7-9; abundance: NA; CDR3nt: TGTGCCAGCACCGGACGGAACACAGATACGCAGTATTTT; CDR3aa: CASTGRNTDTQYF
len: 13; d_gene: NA; j_gene: TRBJ1-2; v_gene: TRBV30; abundance: NA; CDR3nt: TGTGCCTGGATCGGCGGGAGGATCTATGGCTACACCTTC; CDR3aa: CAWIGGRIYGYTF
len: 15; d_gene: NA; j_gene: TRBJ1-6; v_gene: TRBV14; abundance: NA; CDR3nt: TGTGCCAGCAGCCAGCCGGGACTTTTTAATTCACCCCTCCACTTT; CDR3aa: CASSQPGLFNSPLHF
len: 17; d_gene: TRBD2; j_gene: TRBJ2-5; v_gene: TRBV7-2; abundance: NA; CDR3nt: TGTGCCAGCAGCGGAAATGGGGGAGCGGGGGGCCAGGGGACCCAGTACTTC; CDR3aa: CASSGNGGAGGQGTQYF
len: 15; d_gene: NA; j_gene: TRBJ1-1; v_gene: TRBV18; abundance: NA; CDR3nt: TGTGCCACTGCAATTACAGGGAGCCCGAACACTGAAGCTTTCTTT; CDR3aa: CATAITGSPNTEAFF
len: 15; d_gene: NA; j_gene: TRBJ2-2; v_gene: TRBV15; abundance: once; CDR3nt: TGTGCCACCAGCAAGGGGGGCGCGAACACCGGGGAGCTGTTTTTT; CDR3aa: CATSKGGANTGELFF
len: 12; d_gene: NA; j_gene: TRBJ1-1; v_gene: TRBV30; abundance: NA; CDR3nt: TGTGCCTGGAAAGGGCGAAACACTGAAGCTTTCTTT; CDR3aa: CAWKGRNTEAFF
len: 12; d_gene: NA; j_gene: TRBJ2-3; v_gene: TRBV5-1; abundance: NA; CDR3nt: TGCGCCAGCAGCTTAACAGAAGATACGCAGTATTTT; CDR3aa: CASSLTEDTQYF
len: 12; d_gene: TRBD1; j_gene: TRBJ1-1; v_gene: TRBV29-1; abundance: NA; CDR3nt: TGCAGCTCTGACAGGGATGGCACTGAAGCTTTCTTT; CDR3aa: CSSDRDGTEAFF
len: 12; d_gene: NA; j_gene: TRBJ1-4; v_gene: TRBV29-1; abundance: few; CDR3nt: TGCAGCGTTGCGTTTCAGGAAGAAAAACTGTTTTTT; CDR3aa: CSVAFQEEKLFF
len: 13; d_gene: NA; j_gene: TRBJ2-5; v_gene: TRBV6-6; abundance: NA; CDR3nt: TGTGCCAGCAGTTACAGTGTCCAAGAGACCCAGTACTTC; CDR3aa: CASSYSVQETQYF
len: 12; d_gene: NA; j_gene: TRBJ2-1; v_gene: TRBV10-3; abundance: few; CDR3nt: TGTGCCATCAGTGAGAGGTGGGGTGAGCAGTTCTTC; CDR3aa: CAISERWGEQFF
len: 14; d_gene: TRBD1; j_gene: TRBJ2-7; v_gene: TRBV5-4; abundance: NA; CDR3nt: TGTGCCAGCAGCAACGGACAGGGACGCTACGAGCAGTACTTC; CDR3aa: CASSNGQGRYEQYF
len: 12; d_gene: NA; j_gene: TRBJ2-1; v_gene: TRBV18; abundance: few; CDR3nt: TGTGCCAGCTCACCGGAGCAGTATGAGCAGTTCTTC; CDR3aa: CASSPEQYEQFF
len: 14; d_gene: NA; j_gene: TRBJ2-7; v_gene: TRBV6-6; abundance: NA; CDR3nt: TGTGCCAGCAGAACAACGGCTGGCTCCTACGAGCAGTACTTC; CDR3aa: CASRTTAGSYEQYF
len: 12; d_gene: NA; j_gene: TRBJ1-3; v_gene: TRBV30; abundance: NA; CDR3nt: TGTGCCTGGAGTGCGATACGAAACACCATATATTTT; CDR3aa: CAWSAIRNTIYF
len: 15; d_gene: NA; j_gene: TRBJ2-3; v_gene: TRBV5-1; abundance: NA; CDR3nt: TGCGCCAGCAGCTTGGATCGAGCGAACACAGATACGCAGTATTTT; CDR3aa: CASSLDRANTDTQYF